The 27 T cell receptor beta chains below all came from one sample that was sequenced in a study of T cell responses to AZD1222 COVID-19 vaccine. Some clones are missing from TCRdb's copy, which holds only in-frame ones; the method was immunoSEQ multiplex PCR. This table holds around 180,000 clones, 88% found once. The sample was peripheral blood, taken 28 days after the second AZD1222 dose. The source is an adult who received the AZD1222 COVID-19 vaccine.

The CDR3 DNA reads as TGTGCCAGCAGCTTGATGTTTGGGCAGGGGGCAGCCGAGCAGTACTTC. Its protein product is CASSLMFGQGAAEQYF. The gene calls are TRBV5-6 and TRBJ2-7; 8 bases are shared with TRBD1. The CDR3 extends over 16 amino acids. Trimming cost V 1 base and J 6 bases; bases outside gene matches: 12. Germline assignment: CDR1 SGHDT and CDR2 YYEEEE. Based on the CDR3 plus reference TRBV5-6 and TRBJ2-7, the full variable domain is DAGVTQSPTHLIKTRGQQVTLRCSPKSGHDTVSWYQQALGQGPQFIFQYYEEEERQRGNFPDRFSGHQFPNYSSELNVNALLLGDSALYLCASSLMFGQGAAEQYFGPGTRLTVT.

DNA for the CDR3: TGTGCCAGCAGCTTAGCGACAGGGGGCTTCTACGAGCAGTACTTC. Translated, it gives CASSLATGGFYEQYF. The chain employs TRBV7-2 and TRBJ2-7; TRBD1 aligns across 10 bases. The CDR3 covers 15 residues. Per germline, CDR1 SGHTA and CDR2 FQGNSA. Trimming at V came to 0 bases and at J to 3 bases, leaving 2 bases not matched to a gene.

This clone appeared a few times. The chain uses TRBV11-3 and TRBJ1-6; D unclear. The CDR3 covers 16 residues. The germline gives CDR1 SGHNT, CDR2 YENEEA. The germline V and J ends were trimmed by 0 bases and 7 bases, with 13 bases remaining between them. CDR3 region: CASSLDSDLGNSPLHF. Here the CDR3 DNA reads TGTGCCAGCAGCTTAGATTCAGACTTGGGGAATTCACCCCTCCACTTT. The whole variable domain, remainder taken from reference TRBV11-3 and TRBJ1-6, is EAGVVQSPRYKIIEKKQPVAFWCNPISGHNTLYWYLQNLGQGPELLIRYENEEAVDDSQLPKDRFSAERLKGVDSTLKIQPAELGDSAVYLCASSLDSDLGNSPLHFGNGTRLTVT.

This chain joins TRBV30 and TRBJ2-3, with 8 bases matching TRBD1. The V gene end was trimmed by 1 base and the J gene end by 4 bases; junction bases not matched to a gene: 7. The CDR3 is 15 residues long. Germline V gene lookup returns CDR1 GTSNPN and CDR2 SVGIG (reference sequence). The CDR3 protein is CAWSAGTGHADTQYF. Here the CDR3 DNA reads TGTGCCTGGAGTGCCGGGACAGGCCATGCAGATACGCAGTATTTT.

The chain recombines TRBV3-1 (or the pseudogene TRBV3-2) with TRBJ2-1, with 9 bases lining up with TRBD2. The germline gives CDR1 LGHDT, CDR2 YNNKEL (reference sequence). This CDR3 contains 16 residues. J was trimmed by 4 bases and V by 4 bases; bases with no gene match: 8. DNA of the CDR3: TGTGCCAGCAGCCCCTCGGGTAGCGGGGGATACAATGAGCAGTTCTTC. Protein: CASSPSGSGGYNEQFF.

The V call is TRBV28, the J call TRBJ2-1, with TRBD2 matching over 11 bases. V shed 5 bases, J shed 5 bases, and the junction held 8 bases outside the gene matches. CDR3 length: 16 amino acids. Germline values: CDR1 MDHEN, CDR2 SYDVKM. The CDR3 DNA reads as TGTGCCAGCAGTCCTCCAGGACTAGCGGGCGACAATGAGCAGTTCTTC. Its protein is CASSPPGLAGDNEQFF. Full variable domain (outside the CDR3, taken from reference TRBV28 and TRBJ2-1): DVKVTQSSRYLVKRTGEKVFLECVQDMDHENMFWYRQDPGLGLRLIYFSYDVKMKEKGDIPEGYSVSREKKERFSLILESASTNQTSMYLCASSPPGLAGDNEQFFGPGTRLTVL.

The chain has TRBV7-9 and TRBJ2-7; no clear D. Germline V gene sequence: CDR1 SEHNR, CDR2 FQNEAQ (reference sequence). Deletions cut 3 bases from V and 3 bases from J, with 15 bases between. The CDR3 is 15 residues long. This CDR3 reads CASSFPLSVRYEQYF. The CDR3 DNA is TGTGCCAGCAGCTTCCCCCTCAGCGTACGCTACGAGCAGTACTTC.

This rearrangement joins TRBV11-1 to TRBJ2-7, with D tentatively TRBD1 or TRBD2 (5 bases each). Germline values: CDR1 SGHAT, CDR2 FQDESV (reference sequence). The CDR3 is made up of 16 amino acids. Trimming removed 5 bases at V and 6 bases at J, with 23 bases between. The CDR3: CASSKRGASILAEQYF. For the CDR3, the DNA is TGTGCCAGCAGCAAGAGGGGCGCCTCTATATTAGCCGAGCAGTACTTC.

This clone was seen once. This chain joins TRBV29-1 and TRBJ2-5; TRBD1 or TRBD2 may be the D gene (5 bases each). Trimming removed 8 bases at V and 1 base at J, with 14 bases between. Germline loops: CDR1 SQVTM, CDR2 ANQGSEA. CDR3 length: 13 amino acids. Here the CDR3 DNA reads TGCAGCATCAGAAGGGACGGCCAAGAGACCCAGTACTTC. The encoded protein is CSIRRDGQETQYF.

This chain joins TRBV27 and TRBJ2-7, with unresolved D. The V end was cut by 6 bases, the J end by 2 bases, with 11 bases between. The CDR3 consists of 13 residues. Germline CDR1 and CDR2: MNHEY and SMNVEV (reference sequence). This CDR3 reads CASSPTNTYEQYF. The CDR3 bases are TGTGCCAGCAGCCCTACCAACACCTACGAGCAGTACTTC.

The V and J genes are TRBV19 and TRBJ2-7; TRBD2 agrees at 7 bases. V shed 5 bases, J shed 0 bases, and the junction held 10 bases outside the gene matches. Germline CDR1 is LNHDA and CDR2 is SQIVND (reference sequence). CDR3 length equals 16 residues. The CDR3 sequence is CASSPSRQRGSYEQYF. The CDR3 DNA reads as TGTGCCAGTAGTCCCTCGAGGCAGCGGGGCTCCTACGAGCAGTACTTC.

The chain links TRBV19 to TRBJ2-4, with D perhaps matching TRBD1 (6 bases). This CDR3 comprises 16 residues. Germline V CDR1 and CDR2: LNHDA, SQIVND (reference sequence). Trimming pared 4 bases from V and 5 bases from J, leaving 18 bases between. CDR3 DNA: TGTGCCAGTAGTACTTCGCCCGGACAGCCCGAAAACATTCAGTACTTC. Residues: CASSTSPGQPENIQYF.

The genes are TRBV6-2 or TRBV6-3 and TRBJ1-5, with D unresolved. The V and J ends lost 2 bases and 7 bases respectively, with 12 bases between them. The CDR3 is 14 amino acids. Germline CDR1 and CDR2: MNHEY and SVGEGT. This chain's CDR3 is CASSYAGPNQPQHF. The CDR3 nucleotides read TGTGCCAGCAGTTACGCGGGCCCCAACCAGCCCCAGCATTTT.

This chain connects TRBV7-3 to TRBJ2-1; D remains ambiguous. In germline, CDR1 is SGHTA, CDR2 FQGTGA. V was trimmed by 3 bases and J by 2 bases, leaving 11 bases between them. The CDR3 loop spans 15 amino acids. The chain's CDR3 is CASSFTAAAYNEQFF. The CDR3 region has the DNA TGTGCCAGCAGCTTTACCGCGGCTGCCTACAATGAGCAGTTCTTC.

The genes are TRBV6-5 and TRBJ1-1; D ambiguous. Trimming shortened V by 5 bases and J by 8 bases, and 15 bases separated the two germline ends. The CDR3 is made up of 13 amino acids. CDR1 is MNHEY, CDR2 SVGAGI, per germline. DNA for the CDR3: TGTGCCAGCAGTCACGGGGAGAAACAGGAAGCTTTCTTT. Its protein is CASSHGEKQEAFF.

V and J are TRBV6-1 and TRBJ1-2, with 9 positions matching TRBD1. V was pared by 3 bases and J by 8 bases, with 16 bases of the junction left unmatched. Germline V lookup: CDR1 MNHNS, CDR2 SASEGT. The CDR3 contains 17 residues. CDR3 amino acids: CASSDSYRGPVLTGYTF. DNA for the CDR3: TGTGCCAGCAGTGACAGCTACAGGGGGCCGGTTCTGACAGGCTACACCTTC.

Remarks on this clone: One end of the junction fails to match germline, which may point to a read error. This chain uses TRBV7-2 with TRBJ2-1, with D maybe TRBD2 (6 bases). This CDR3 spans 13 amino acids. The germline V gene encodes CDR1 SGHTA and CDR2 FQGNSA. CDR3: CASSLDRWRDPLF. CDR3 DNA: TGTGCCAGCAGCTTAGACCGATGGCGGGATCCCCTCTTC.

The rearrangement links TRBV12-3 or TRBV12-4 to TRBJ2-1; D is perhaps TRBD2 (6 bases). V lost 7 bases and J 6 bases, leaving 10 bases between the germline ends. This CDR3 is 12 amino acids long. The CDR3 loop is CASTAGPNEQFF. The DNA for the CDR3 is TGTGCCAGCACCGCGGGACCCAATGAGCAGTTCTTC.

The V gene is TRBV28, the J gene TRBJ1-6; D is possibly TRBD1 (5 bases). Deletions cut 6 bases from V and 8 bases from J, with 11 bases between. The CDR3 runs 13 residues. Germline lookup yields CDR1 MDHEN and CDR2 SYDVKM. The CDR3 coding sequence is TGTGCCAGCAGCCTGGGGACCTATTCACCCCTCCACTTT. Residues: CASSLGTYSPLHF.

V gene TRBV18 combines with J gene TRBJ2-1, with 10 bases fitting TRBD2. J was trimmed by 4 bases and V by 1 base; bases with no gene match: 4. The CDR3 has 16 residues. The germline V gene has CDR1 KGHSH and CDR2 LQKENI. The CDR3 loop reads CASSPLGTSAYNEQFF. In DNA form, the CDR3 reads TGTGCCAGCTCACCACTTGGGACTAGCGCTTACAATGAGCAGTTCTTC.

This clone was seen a few times. The chain combines TRBV24-1 with TRBJ2-3; 10 bases agree with TRBD2. Germline loops: CDR1 KGHDR, CDR2 SFDVKD. V gave up 4 bases and J gave up 2 bases; unmatched junction bases: 5. This CDR3 has 16 residues. The CDR3 DNA is TGTGCCACCAGTGACCCCCTAGCGGGGGACACAGATACGCAGTATTTT. Translation: CATSDPLAGDTDTQYF.

The chain carries TRBV28 and TRBJ2-5; TRBD2 is a possible D gene (5 bases). CDR3 length: 14 amino acids. V lost 10 bases to trimming and J lost 5 bases, with 20 bases between them. Per germline, CDR1 MDHEN and CDR2 SYDVKM. CDR3 in amino acids: CANRSLARWETQYF. DNA of the CDR3: TGTGCCAACCGATCTTTAGCGAGATGGGAGACCCAGTACTTC.

This CDR3 reads CASSRLGRETQYF. The CDR3 nucleotides are TGTGCCAGCTCGCGGCTCGGGAGGGAGACCCAGTACTTC. The J gene is TRBJ2-5, the V gene TRBV18; 7 bases fit TRBD2. The ends lost 6 bases at V and 5 bases at J; junction bases unmatched: 6. The length of the CDR3 is 13 residues. CDR1 is KGHSH, CDR2 LQKENI, per germline.

This sequence joins TRBV7-6 and TRBJ2-5; D may be TRBD2 (6 bases). CDR1 and CDR2 (germline): SGHVS, FNYEAQ. This CDR3 has 14 residues. V lost 5 bases and J 4 bases, leaving 14 bases between the germline ends. The CDR3 here is CASSLNQGGETQYF. The CDR3 DNA sequence: TGTGCCAGCAGCCTAAACCAGGGAGGAGAGACCCAGTACTTC. Full variable domain (rest looked up from reference TRBV7-6 and TRBJ2-5): GAGVSQSPRYKVTKRGQDVALRCDPISGHVSLYWYRQALGQGPEFLTYFNYEAQQDKSGLPNDRFSAERPEGSISTLTIQRTEQRDSAMYRCASSLNQGGETQYFGPGTRLLVL.

The rearrangement joins TRBV10-3 to TRBJ1-4, with unresolved D. The CDR3 loop spans 14 amino acids. The germline V gene has CDR1 ENHRY and CDR2 SYGVKD. Trimming took off 4 bases at V and 6 bases at J, with 12 bases between the two ends. For the CDR3, the DNA is TGTGCCATCAGTGTCCGGAGAAGTGATGAAAAACTGTTTTTT. Amino acids: CAISVRRSDEKLFF.

This rearrangement joins TRBV6-2 or TRBV6-3 to TRBJ2-7; perhaps TRBD1 as D (5 bases). This CDR3 region has 14 residues. Germline values: CDR1 MNHEY, CDR2 SVGEGT. The V and J ends lost 5 bases and 1 base respectively, with 12 bases between them. Here the CDR3 reads CASSGALVSYEQYF. DNA of the CDR3: TGTGCCAGCAGTGGGGCTCTGGTATCCTACGAGCAGTACTTC.

The chain links TRBV7-3 to TRBJ2-2; no reliable D call. The CDR3 runs 15 residues. Germline CDR1 reads SGHTA; CDR2 reads FQGTGA. With 5 bases removed from V and 4 bases from J, the gap between germline ends came to 14 bases. CDR3 amino acids: CASSPRLGSTGELFF. CDR3 nucleotides: TGTGCCAGCAGCCCCCGTCTAGGGTCCACCGGGGAGCTGTTTTTT.